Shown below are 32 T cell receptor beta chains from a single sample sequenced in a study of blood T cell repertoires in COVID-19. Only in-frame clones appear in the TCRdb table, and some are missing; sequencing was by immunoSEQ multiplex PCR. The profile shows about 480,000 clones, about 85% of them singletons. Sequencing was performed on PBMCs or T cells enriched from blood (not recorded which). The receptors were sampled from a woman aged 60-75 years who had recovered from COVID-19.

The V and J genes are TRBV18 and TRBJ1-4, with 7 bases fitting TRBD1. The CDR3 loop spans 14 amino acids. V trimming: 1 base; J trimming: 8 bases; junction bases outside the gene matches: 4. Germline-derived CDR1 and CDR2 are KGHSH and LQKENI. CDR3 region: CASSPQGAPEKLFF. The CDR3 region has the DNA TGTGCCAGCTCACCACAGGGGGCGCCGGAAAAACTGTTTTTT.

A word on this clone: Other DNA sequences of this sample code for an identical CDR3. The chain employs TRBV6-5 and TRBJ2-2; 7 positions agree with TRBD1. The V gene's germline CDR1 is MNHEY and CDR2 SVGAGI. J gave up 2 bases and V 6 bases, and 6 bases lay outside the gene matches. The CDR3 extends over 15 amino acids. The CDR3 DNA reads TGTGCCAGCAGCCTCGGGACAGCTAACACCGGGGAGCTGTTTTTT. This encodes CASSLGTANTGELFF.

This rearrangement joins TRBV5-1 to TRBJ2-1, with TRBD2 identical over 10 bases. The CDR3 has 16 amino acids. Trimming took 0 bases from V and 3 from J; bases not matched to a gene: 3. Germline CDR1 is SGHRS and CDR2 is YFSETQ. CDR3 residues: CASSLVAGGRYNEQFF. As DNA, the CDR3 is TGCGCCAGCAGCTTGGTAGCGGGGGGCCGCTACAATGAGCAGTTCTTC.

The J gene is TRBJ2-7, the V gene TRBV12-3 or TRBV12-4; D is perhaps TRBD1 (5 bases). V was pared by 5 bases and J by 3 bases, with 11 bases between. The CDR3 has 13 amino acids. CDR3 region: CASSRTPSYEQYV. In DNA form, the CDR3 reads TGTGCCAGCAGTAGGACACCAAGCTACGAGCAGTACGTC.

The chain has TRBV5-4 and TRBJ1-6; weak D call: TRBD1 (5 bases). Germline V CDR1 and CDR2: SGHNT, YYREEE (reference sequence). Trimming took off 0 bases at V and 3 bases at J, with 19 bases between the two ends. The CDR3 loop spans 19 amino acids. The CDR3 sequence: CASSLAYHPGVVYNSPLHF. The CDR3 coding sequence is TGTGCCAGCAGCTTGGCGTATCATCCGGGGGTAGTCTATAATTCACCCCTCCACTTT.

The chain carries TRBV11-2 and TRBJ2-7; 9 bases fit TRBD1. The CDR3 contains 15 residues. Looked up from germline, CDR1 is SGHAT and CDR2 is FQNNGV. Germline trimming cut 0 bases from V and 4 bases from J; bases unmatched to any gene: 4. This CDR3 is CASSLDFDRGYEQYV. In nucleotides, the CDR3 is TGTGCCAGCAGCTTAGATTTCGACAGGGGGTACGAGCAGTACGTC.

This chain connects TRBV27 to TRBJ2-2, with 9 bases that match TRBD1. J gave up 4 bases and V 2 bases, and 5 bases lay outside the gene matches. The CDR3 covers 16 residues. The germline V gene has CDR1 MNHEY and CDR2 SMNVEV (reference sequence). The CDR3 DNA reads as TGTGCCAGCAGTTTAAGGGACAGGGTGGTCACCGGGGAGCTGTTTTTT. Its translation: CASSLRDRVVTGELFF.

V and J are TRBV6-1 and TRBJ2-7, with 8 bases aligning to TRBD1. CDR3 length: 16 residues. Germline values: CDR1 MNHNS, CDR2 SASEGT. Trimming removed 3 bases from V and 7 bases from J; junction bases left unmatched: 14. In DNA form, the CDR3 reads TGTGCCAGCAGTGACCCGGGAAGGACAGGGTTTGAAGAGCAGTACGTC. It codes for CASSDPGRTGFEEQYV.

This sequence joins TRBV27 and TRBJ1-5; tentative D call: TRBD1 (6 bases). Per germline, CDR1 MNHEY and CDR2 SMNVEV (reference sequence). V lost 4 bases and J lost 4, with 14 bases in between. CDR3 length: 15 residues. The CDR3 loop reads CASSSFGTSNQPQHF. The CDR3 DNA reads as TGTGCCAGCAGTTCTTTCGGGACATCGAATCAGCCCCAGCATTTT.

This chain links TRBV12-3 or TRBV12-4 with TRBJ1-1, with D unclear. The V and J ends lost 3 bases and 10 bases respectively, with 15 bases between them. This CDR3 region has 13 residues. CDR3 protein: CASSFSRPAAAFF. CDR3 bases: TGTGCCAGCAGTTTCTCCAGGCCCGCTGCAGCTTTCTTT.

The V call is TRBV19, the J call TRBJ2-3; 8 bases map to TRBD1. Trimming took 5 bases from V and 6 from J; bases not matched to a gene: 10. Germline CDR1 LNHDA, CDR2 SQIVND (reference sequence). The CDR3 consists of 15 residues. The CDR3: CASSEQGGGGDTQYF. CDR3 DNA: TGTGCCAGTAGTGAACAGGGGGGAGGAGGGGATACGCAGTATTTT.

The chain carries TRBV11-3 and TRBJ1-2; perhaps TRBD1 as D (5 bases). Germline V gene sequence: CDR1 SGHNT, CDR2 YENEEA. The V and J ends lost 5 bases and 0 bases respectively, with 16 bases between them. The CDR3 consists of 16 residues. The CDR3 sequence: CASSPRSGPANYGYTF. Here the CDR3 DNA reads TGTGCCAGCAGCCCGCGCTCAGGGCCAGCTAACTATGGCTACACCTTC.

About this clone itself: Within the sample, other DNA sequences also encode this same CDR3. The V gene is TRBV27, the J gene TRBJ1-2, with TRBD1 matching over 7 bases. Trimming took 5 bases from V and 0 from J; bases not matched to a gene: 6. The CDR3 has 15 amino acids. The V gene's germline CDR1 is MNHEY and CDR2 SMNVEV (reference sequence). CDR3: CASSPRTGTNYGYTF. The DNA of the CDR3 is TGTGCCAGCAGTCCCCGGACAGGAACTAACTATGGCTACACCTTC.

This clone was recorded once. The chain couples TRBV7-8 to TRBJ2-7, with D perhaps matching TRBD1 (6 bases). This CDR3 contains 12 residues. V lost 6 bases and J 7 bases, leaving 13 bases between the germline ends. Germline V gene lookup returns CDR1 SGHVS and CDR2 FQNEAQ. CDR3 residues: CASRPTGQEQYV. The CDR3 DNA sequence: TGTGCCAGCAGGCCGACAGGACAGGAGCAGTACGTC.

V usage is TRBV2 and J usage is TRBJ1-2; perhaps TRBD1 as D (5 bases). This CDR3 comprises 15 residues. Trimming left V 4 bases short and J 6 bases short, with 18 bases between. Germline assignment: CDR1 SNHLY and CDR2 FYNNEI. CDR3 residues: CASSVLPSQGDGYTF. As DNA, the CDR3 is TGTGCCAGCAGTGTATTACCGAGTCAGGGCGATGGCTACACCTTC.

The CDR3 region is CASSCPGVGELFF. The CDR3 coding sequence is TGTGCCAGCAGTTGTCCAGGGGTAGGGGAGCTGTTTTTT. The chain links TRBV21-1 to TRBJ2-2; TRBD1 reflects the table's D call only, with no check against the DNA. TRBV21-1 is noted as a pseudogene. This CDR3 is 13 amino acids long.

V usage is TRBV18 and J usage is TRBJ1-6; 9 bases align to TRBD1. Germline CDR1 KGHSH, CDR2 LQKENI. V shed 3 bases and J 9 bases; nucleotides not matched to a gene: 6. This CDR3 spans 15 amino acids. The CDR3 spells CASSPSGQGGSPLHF. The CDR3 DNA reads TGTGCCAGCTCACCTTCGGGACAGGGAGGTTCACCCCTCCACTTT.

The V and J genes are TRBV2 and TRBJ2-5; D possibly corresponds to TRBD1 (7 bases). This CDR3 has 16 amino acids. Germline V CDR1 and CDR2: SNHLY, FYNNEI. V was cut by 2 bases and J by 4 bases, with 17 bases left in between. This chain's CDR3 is CASSELIRGAGETQYF. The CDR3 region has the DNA TGTGCCAGCAGTGAACTTATCAGGGGGGCAGGAGAGACCCAGTACTTC.

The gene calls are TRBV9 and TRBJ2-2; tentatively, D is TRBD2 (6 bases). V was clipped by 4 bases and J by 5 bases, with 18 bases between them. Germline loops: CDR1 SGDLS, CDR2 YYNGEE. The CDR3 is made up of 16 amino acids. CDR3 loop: CASSPKRGTVTGELFF. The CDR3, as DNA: TGTGCCAGCAGCCCTAAACGGGGGACCGTAACCGGGGAGCTGTTTTTT.

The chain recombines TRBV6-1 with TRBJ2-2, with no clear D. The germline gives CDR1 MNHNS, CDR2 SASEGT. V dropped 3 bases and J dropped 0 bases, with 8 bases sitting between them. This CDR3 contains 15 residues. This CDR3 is CASSEYSTNTGELFF. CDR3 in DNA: TGTGCCAGCAGTGAGTACAGTACGAACACCGGGGAGCTGTTTTTT.

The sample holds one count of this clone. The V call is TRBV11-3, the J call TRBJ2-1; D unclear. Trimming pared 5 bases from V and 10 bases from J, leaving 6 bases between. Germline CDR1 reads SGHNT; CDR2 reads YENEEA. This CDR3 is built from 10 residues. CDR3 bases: TGTGCCAGCAGCGGCGGCGAGCAGTTCTTC. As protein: CASSGGEQFF.

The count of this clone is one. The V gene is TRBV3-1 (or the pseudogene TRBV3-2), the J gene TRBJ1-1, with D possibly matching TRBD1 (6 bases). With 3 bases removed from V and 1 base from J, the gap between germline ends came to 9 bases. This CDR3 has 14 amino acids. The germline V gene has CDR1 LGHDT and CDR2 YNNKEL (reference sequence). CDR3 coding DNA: TGTGCCAGCAGCCACGGACAGAGGAACACTGAAGCTTTCTTT. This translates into CASSHGQRNTEAFF.

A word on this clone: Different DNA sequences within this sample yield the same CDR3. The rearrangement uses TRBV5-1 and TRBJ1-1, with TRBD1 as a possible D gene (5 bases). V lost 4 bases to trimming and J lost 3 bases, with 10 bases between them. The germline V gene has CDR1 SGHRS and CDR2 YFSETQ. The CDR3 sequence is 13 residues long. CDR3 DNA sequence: TGCGCCAGCAGCCCCACAGGTGACACTGAAGCTTTCTTT. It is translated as CASSPTGDTEAFF.

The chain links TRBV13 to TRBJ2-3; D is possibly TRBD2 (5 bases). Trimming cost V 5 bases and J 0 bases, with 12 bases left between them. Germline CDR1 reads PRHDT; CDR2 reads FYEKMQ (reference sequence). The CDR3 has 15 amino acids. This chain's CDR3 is CASSPERSSTDTQYF. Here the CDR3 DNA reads TGTGCCAGCAGCCCCGAGCGGTCTAGCACAGATACGCAGTATTTT.

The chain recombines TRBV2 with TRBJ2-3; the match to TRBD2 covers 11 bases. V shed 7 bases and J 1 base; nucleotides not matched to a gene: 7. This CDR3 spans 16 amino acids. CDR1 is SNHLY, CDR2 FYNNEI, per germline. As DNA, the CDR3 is TGTGCCAGCAATCCACTAGCGGGGGTGGGCACAGATACGCAGTATTTT. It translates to CASNPLAGVGTDTQYF.

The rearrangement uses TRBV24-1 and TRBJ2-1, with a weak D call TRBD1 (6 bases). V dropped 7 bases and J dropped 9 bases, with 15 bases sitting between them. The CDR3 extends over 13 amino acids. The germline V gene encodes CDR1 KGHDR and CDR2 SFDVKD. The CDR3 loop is CATSRSGAGEQFF. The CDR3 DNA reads TGTGCCACCAGCCGCTCAGGGGCGGGTGAGCAGTTCTTC.

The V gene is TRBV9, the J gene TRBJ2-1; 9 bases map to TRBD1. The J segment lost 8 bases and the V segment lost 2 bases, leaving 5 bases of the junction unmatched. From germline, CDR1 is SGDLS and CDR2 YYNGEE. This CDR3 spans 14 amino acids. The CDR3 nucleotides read TGTGCCAGCAGCGTGGGACAGGGACACCATGAGCAGTTCTTC. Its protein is CASSVGQGHHEQFF.

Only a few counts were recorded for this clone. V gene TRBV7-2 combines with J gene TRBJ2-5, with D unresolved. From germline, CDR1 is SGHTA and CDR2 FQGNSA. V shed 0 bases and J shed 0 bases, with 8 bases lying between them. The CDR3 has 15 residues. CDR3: CASSLAITDQETQYF. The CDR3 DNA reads TGTGCCAGCAGCTTAGCCATAACGGACCAAGAGACCCAGTACTTC.

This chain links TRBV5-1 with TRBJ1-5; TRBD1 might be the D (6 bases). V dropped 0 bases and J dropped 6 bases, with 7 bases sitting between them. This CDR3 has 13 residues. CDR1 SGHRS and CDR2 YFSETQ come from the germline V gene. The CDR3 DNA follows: TGCGCCAGCAGCTTGGACAGGGCTCAGCCCCAGCATTTT. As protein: CASSLDRAQPQHF.

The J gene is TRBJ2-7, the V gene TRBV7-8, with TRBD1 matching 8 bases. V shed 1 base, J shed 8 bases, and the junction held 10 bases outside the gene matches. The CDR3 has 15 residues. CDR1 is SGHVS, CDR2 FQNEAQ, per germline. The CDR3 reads CASSLVGQGGSKQYV. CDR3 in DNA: TGTGCCAGCAGCTTAGTTGGACAGGGAGGAAGTAAGCAGTACGTC.

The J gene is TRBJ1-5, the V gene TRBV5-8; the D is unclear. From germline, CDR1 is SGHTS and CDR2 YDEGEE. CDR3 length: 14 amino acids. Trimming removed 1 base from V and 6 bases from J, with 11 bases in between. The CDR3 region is CASSLRPGIQPQHF. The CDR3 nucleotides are TGTGCCAGCAGCTTGCGCCCGGGGATTCAGCCCCAGCATTTT.

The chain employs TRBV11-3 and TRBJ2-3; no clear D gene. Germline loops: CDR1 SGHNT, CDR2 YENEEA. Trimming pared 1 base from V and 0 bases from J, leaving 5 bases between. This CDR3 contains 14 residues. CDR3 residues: CASSLGYSTDTQYF. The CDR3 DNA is TGTGCCAGCAGCTTAGGCTATAGCACAGATACGCAGTATTTT.